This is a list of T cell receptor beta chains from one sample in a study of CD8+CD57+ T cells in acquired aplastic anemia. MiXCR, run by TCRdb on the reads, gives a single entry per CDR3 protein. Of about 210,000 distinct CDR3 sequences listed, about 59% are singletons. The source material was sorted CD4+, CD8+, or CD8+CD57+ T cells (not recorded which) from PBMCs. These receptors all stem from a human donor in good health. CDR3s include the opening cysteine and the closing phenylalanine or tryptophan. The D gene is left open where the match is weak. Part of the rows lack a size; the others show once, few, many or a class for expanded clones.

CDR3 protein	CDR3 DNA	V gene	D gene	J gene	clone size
CASSLGLSQPQHF	TGTGCCAGCAGCTTAGGCCTGAGTCAGCCCCAGCATTTT	TRBV5-4	NA	TRBJ1-5	NA
CASSQDELTQETQYF	TGTGCCAGCAGCCAAGATGAGCTTACCCAAGAGACCCAGTACTTC	TRBV4-2	NA	TRBJ2-5	NA
CASSPGTTLIPYNEQFF	TGTGCCAGCAGCCCGGGGACCACCTTGATCCCCTACAATGAGCAGTTCTTC	TRBV14	NA	TRBJ2-1	many
CASSYGDSESTF	TGTGCCAGCAGTTACGGGGACAGCGAATCCACCTTC	TRBV6-6	TRBD1	TRBJ1-2	NA
CAISRDLGAEAFF	TGTGCCATCTCCCGGGACCTGGGGGCTGAAGCTTTCTTT	TRBV10-3	NA	TRBJ1-1	NA
CSARVPSYEQYF	TGCAGTGCTAGAGTCCCCTCCTACGAGCAGTACTTC	TRBV20-1	NA	TRBJ2-7	NA
CSVEAAGDVETQYF	TGCAGCGTTGAGGCGGCAGGGGATGTCGAGACCCAGTACTTC	TRBV29-1	NA	TRBJ2-5	many
CASSKNLDQPQHF	TGTGCCAGCAGCAAGAACTTAGATCAGCCCCAGCATTTT	TRBV7-8	NA	TRBJ1-5	NA
CSASQKKETQYF	TGCAGTGCTAGTCAGAAAAAAGAGACCCAGTACTTC	TRBV20-1	NA	TRBJ2-5	NA
CASSWTGNTDTQYF	TGTGCCAGCAGTTGGACCGGGAACACAGATACGCAGTATTTT	TRBV7-9	NA	TRBJ2-3	few
CSVVGQEYPYEQYF	TGCAGCGTTGTAGGACAGGAGTACCCCTACGAGCAGTACTTC	TRBV29-1	TRBD1	TRBJ2-7	few
CASSFGIGGETQYF	TGTGCCAGCAGCTTTGGTATTGGTGGAGAGACCCAGTACTTC	TRBV7-8	NA	TRBJ2-5	many
CANARNSYEQYF	TGTGCAAACGCCCGGAACTCCTACGAGCAGTACTTC	TRBV9	NA	TRBJ2-7	NA
CASSLKLAGGTDTQYF	TGTGCCAGCAGCTTGAAACTAGCCGGAGGTACAGATACGCAGTATTTT	TRBV5-1	NA	TRBJ2-3	NA
CASSVGGRGFTDTQYF	TGTGCCAGCAGCGTAGGGGGCAGGGGGTTTACAGATACGCAGTATTTT	TRBV9	TRBD1	TRBJ2-3	many